This TCR beta chain was obtained from a study of shared clonotypes between healthy human individuals. General study findings and limits: Investigators expected sequencing depth to affect clonotype sharing among donors.

The table lists this clone with a few counts. Its antigen is currently unknown. V gave up 5 bases and J gave up 5 bases, with 12 bases separating them. The CDR3 is 13 amino acids. The germline gives CDR1 SNHLY, CDR2 FYNNEI. The test was conducted at deep level. This table comes from immunoSEQ multiplex PCR, and its TCRdb copy is limited to in-frame clones, with some not included. The profile shows over a million clones, around 76% of them singletons. The sequenced sample was memory CD4+ T cells sorted from blood. Subset meaning: CD45RA-negative fraction. This clonotype originated in a man aged 18 to 30 in good health. The rearrangement uses TRBV2 and TRBJ1-2; D is unresolved. This CDR3 is CASSYSGSYGYTF. In DNA, the CDR3 is TGTGCCAGCAGTTACAGTGGCAGTTATGGCTACACCTTC.